This T cell receptor beta chain was sequenced during a study of blood T cell repertoires in COVID-19. Overall study context: Donors in the United States, Italy and Spain gave samples during acute or convalescent COVID-19.

CDR3 length: 14 residues. V was cut by 1 base and J by 4 bases, with 10 bases left in between. Germline V gene lookup returns CDR1 SGHAT and CDR2 FQNNGV. Membership in each cohort depended on participant-reported clinical history. Two consecutive negative NP/OP PCR tests, clearance, or resolved symptoms defined Cohort 3 recovery. Per the original methods: Estimation of nucleated cell counts relied on the amplification of reference gene primers. Profiling relied on immunoSEQ multiplex PCR, and the TCRdb table lists in-frame clones only, not all of them. V and J calls and clone size are those listed in that table; D and trimming were worked out from the DNA. This sample has a few hundred thousand clones, with roughly 85% found just once. This clone has a handful of counts.

J is TRBJ1-2 and V is TRBV11-2; weak D call: TRBD1 (6 bases). Specimen: PBMCs or T cells enriched from blood (not recorded which). This TCR came from a man aged 35 to 55 who had recovered from COVID-19. Here the CDR3 reads CASSLGTGRYGYTF. CDR3 DNA sequence: TGTGCCAGCAGCTTAGGAACAGGGCGCTATGGCTACACCTTC.